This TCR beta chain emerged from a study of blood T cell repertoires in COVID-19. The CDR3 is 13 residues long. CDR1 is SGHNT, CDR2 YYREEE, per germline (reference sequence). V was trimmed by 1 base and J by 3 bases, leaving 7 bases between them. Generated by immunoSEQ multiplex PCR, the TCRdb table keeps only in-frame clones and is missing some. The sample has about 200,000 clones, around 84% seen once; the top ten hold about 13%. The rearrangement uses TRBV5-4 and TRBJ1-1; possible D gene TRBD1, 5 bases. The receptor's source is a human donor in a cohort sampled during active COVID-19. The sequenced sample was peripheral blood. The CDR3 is CASSLFRDTEAFF. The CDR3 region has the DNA TGTGCCAGCAGCTTGTTCAGGGACACTGAAGCTTTCTTT.